This TCR beta chain was obtained from a study of response to subunit inactivated influenza vaccine. The germline gives CDR1 LGHDT, CDR2 YNNKEL (reference sequence). The CDR3 consists of 15 residues. Deletions cut 0 bases from V and 12 bases from J, with 19 bases between. The table lists this clonotype with many counts. One entry per CDR3 protein results from TCRdb running MiXCR on the RT-PCR reads. The repertoire includes fewer than 600,000 distinct CDR3 sequences, approximately 7.2% of them detected once, and 13% sits in the top ten. The chain combines TRBV3-1 with TRBJ2-3; D call uncertain. Source: PBMCs from blood, taken 23 to 25 months after vaccination. The sequence was obtained from a man aged 45 to 70 who received an inactivated influenza vaccine. The CDR3 protein is CASSQDLGPILEQYF. As DNA, the CDR3 is TGTGCCAGCAGCCAAGATCTCGGGCCCATTCTAGAACAGTATTTT.